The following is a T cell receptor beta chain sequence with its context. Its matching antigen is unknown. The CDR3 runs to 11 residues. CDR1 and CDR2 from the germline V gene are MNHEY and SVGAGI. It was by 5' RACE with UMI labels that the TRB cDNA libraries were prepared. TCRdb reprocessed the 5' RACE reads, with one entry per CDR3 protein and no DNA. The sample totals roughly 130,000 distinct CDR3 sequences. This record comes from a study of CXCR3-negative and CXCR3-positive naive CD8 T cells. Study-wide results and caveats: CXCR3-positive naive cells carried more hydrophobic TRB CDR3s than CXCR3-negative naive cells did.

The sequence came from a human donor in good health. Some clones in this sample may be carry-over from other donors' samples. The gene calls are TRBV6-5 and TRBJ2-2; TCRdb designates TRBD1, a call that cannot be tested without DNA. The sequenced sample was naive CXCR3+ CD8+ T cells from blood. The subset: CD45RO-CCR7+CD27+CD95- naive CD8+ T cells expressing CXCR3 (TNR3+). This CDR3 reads CASGGTGELFF.